This T cell receptor (beta chain) comes out of a study of human T cells and chemical hapten exposure. Study overall: Enrolled patients were predominantly female and had alopecia areata, totalis or universalis.

This clonotype was seen only a few times. CDR3 length: 17 residues. Trimming at V came to 5 bases and at J to 2 bases, leaving 4 bases not matched to a gene. Germline V gene data show CDR1 as SSHAT and CDR2 as FNYEAQ (reference sequence). Time point in this sample: patch test 2, 6 weeks after DPC sensitization. Described treatment: therapeutic diphenylcyclopropenone sensitization with weekly scalp DPC. Authors' analysis steps: Per-sample TCR counts ranged from about 20,000 to 750,000, median approximately 98,000. A single record per CDR3 protein comes from TCRdb applying MiXCR to the RACE reads. The V and J calls and clone size are TCRdb's, not the authors'. In the table there are more than 85,000 distinct CDR3 sequences, approximately 10% of which are singletons.

The source is a man aged 35 to 55 with alopecia areata. Some clones in this sample may be carry-over from other donors' samples. V is TRBV7-7 and J is TRBJ2-1; 15 bases match TRBD2. This specimen was whole blood, taken in connection with sensitization to the hapten diphenylcyclopropenone (DPC). DNA of the CDR3: TGTGCCAGCAGCCGGACTAGCGGGAGGGCTACCTACAATGAGCAGTTCTTC. It yields the protein CASSRTSGRATYNEQFF.